Following are 23 T cell receptor beta chains from one sample sequenced in a study of T cell repertoires in cytomegalovirus infection. For these receptors, no antigen is known. TCRdb analysed the reads with MiXCR anew, one entry per CDR3 protein. The repertoire consists of about 34,000 distinct CDR3 sequences, with just over 50% occurring once and the leading ten covering more than 80%. The specimen was CD8+ T cells from cultured PBMCs, collected from culture after CMV antigen stimulation. Every receptor here comes from a human donor in good health (CMV status not recorded). Some clones in this sample may be carry-over from other donors' samples.

The J gene is TRBJ1-4, the V gene TRBV7-9; TRBD1 matches 8 bases. Germline-derived CDR1 and CDR2 are SEHNR and FQNEAQ (reference sequence). Germline trimming cut 5 bases from V and 6 bases from J; bases unmatched to any gene: 8. The CDR3 has 15 residues. The CDR3 is CASSPSTGGDEKLFF. In nucleotides, the CDR3 is TGTGCCAGCAGCCCTTCAACAGGGGGGGATGAAAAACTGTTTTTT.

The chain couples TRBV7-6 to TRBJ1-1; 8 bases map to TRBD1. Germline lookup yields CDR1 SGHVS and CDR2 FNYEAQ. The trim removed 5 bases at V and 4 bases at J, leaving 3 bases unmatched. The CDR3 consists of 13 residues. For the CDR3, the DNA is TGTGCCAGCAGCCCTACAGGGGGCACTGAAGCTTTCTTT. It is translated as CASSPTGGTEAFF.

The V call is TRBV6-8, the J call TRBJ2-2; weak D call: TRBD2 (5 bases). Trimming removed 8 bases at V and 2 bases at J, with 15 bases between. CDR3 length: 15 amino acids. CDR1 and CDR2 (germline): MNHGY, SAAAGT. CDR3 loop: CASRPGLANTGELFF. DNA of the CDR3: TGTGCCAGCCGCCCAGGACTCGCAAACACCGGGGAGCTGTTTTTT.

The rearrangement joins TRBV9 to TRBJ1-1; 7 nucleotides line up with TRBD1. The CDR3 totals 14 residues. Per the germline V gene, CDR1 is SGDLS and CDR2 is YYNGEE. The V segment lost 2 bases and the J segment 3 bases; nucleotides outside the gene matches: 4. The CDR3 is CASSVGDSHTEAFF. CDR3 sequence (DNA): TGTGCCAGCAGCGTCGGGGACAGCCACACTGAAGCTTTCTTT.

The chain carries TRBV7-9 and TRBJ2-1; D perhaps matches TRBD1 (6 bases). The CDR3 is made up of 13 amino acids. The V gene lost 11 bases and the J gene lost 4 bases, with 15 bases spanning the gap. The V gene's germline CDR1 is SEHNR and CDR2 FQNEAQ (reference sequence). CDR3 in DNA: TGTGCCTCAGGAAGGGGGTCGTACAATGAGCAGTTCTTC. It translates to CASGRGSYNEQFF.

This clonotype has just a few counts. The chain is built from TRBV7-9 and TRBJ2-7, with D possibly TRBD2 on 6 matching bases. The V gene lost 4 bases and the J gene lost 9 bases, with 10 bases spanning the gap. CDR3 length: 11 amino acids. The V gene's germline CDR1 is SEHNR and CDR2 FQNEAQ (reference sequence). The CDR3 region is CASSSQGGQYF. The CDR3, as DNA: TGTGCCAGCAGCTCGCAGGGAGGGCAGTACTTC.

The chain joins TRBV7-9 to TRBJ2-3, with TRBD2 matching 8 bases. CDR3 size: 19 residues. CDR1 is SEHNR and CDR2 is FQNEAQ in the germline V gene (reference sequence). V lost 5 bases, J lost 3 bases, and 19 bases stayed unmatched. The CDR3 DNA reads as TGTGCCAGCAGCCGAGTGCGGACATTGACGGGGGGGCGAACAGATACGCAGTATTTT. Protein product: CASSRVRTLTGGRTDTQYF.

The V gene is TRBV4-1, the J gene TRBJ1-4; 7 bases map to TRBD1. J lost 0 bases, V lost 0 bases, and 10 bases had no gene match. From germline, CDR1 is MGHRA and CDR2 YSYEKL. The CDR3 contains 19 residues. The CDR3 nucleotides are TGCGCCAGCAGCCAAGATTATTGGAACAGGGGTTCAACTAATGAAAAACTGTTTTTT. Translating gives CASSQDYWNRGSTNEKLFF.

V usage is TRBV7-8 and J usage is TRBJ2-2, with D tentatively TRBD2 (5 bases). Deletions cut 10 bases from V and 5 bases from J, with 14 bases between. Germline values: CDR1 SGHVS, CDR2 FQNEAQ. CDR3 size: 13 residues. The CDR3 coding sequence is TGTGCCACCTTGATTAGCGATACCGGGGAGCTGTTTTTT. Translated: CATLISDTGELFF.

The V and J genes are TRBV27 and TRBJ2-5; 15 positions match TRBD2. The length of the CDR3 is 18 residues. V was clipped by 4 bases and J by 1 base; unmatched bases: 7. Germline loops: CDR1 MNHEY, CDR2 SMNVEV (reference sequence). CDR3 nucleotides: TGTGCCAGCAGTTCCGGACTAGCGGGGGGGCCGGGCCAAGAGACCCAGTACTTC. Its protein product is CASSSGLAGGPGQETQYF.

This clonotype was seen a few times. The J gene is TRBJ1-3, the V gene TRBV28; D gene ambiguous. CDR1 MDHEN and CDR2 SYDVKM come from the germline V gene. Trimming removed 6 bases from V and 0 bases from J, with 9 bases in between. This CDR3 region has 14 residues. CDR3 sequence: CASRQSSSGNTIYF. In DNA, the CDR3 is TGTGCCAGCAGACAGAGTTCCTCTGGAAACACCATATATTTT. The full variable domain, its missing parts supplied by reference TRBV28 and TRBJ1-3, is DVKVTQSSRYLVKRTGEKVFLECVQDMDHENMFWYRQDPGLGLRLIYFSYDVKMKEKGDIPEGYSVSREKKERFSLILESASTNQTSMYLCASRQSSSGNTIYFGEGSWLTVV.

The rearrangement links TRBV29-1 to TRBJ2-7; D not resolved. Germline CDR1 reads SQVTM; CDR2 reads ANQGSEA. The V gene lost 2 bases and the J gene lost 0 bases, with 11 bases spanning the gap. This CDR3 comprises 14 residues. CDR3: CSVELRASSYEQYF. The CDR3 nucleotides are TGCAGCGTTGAATTACGGGCCAGCTCCTACGAGCAGTACTTC.

V is TRBV28 and J is TRBJ2-2; TRBD1 matches 8 bases. The CDR3 has 16 amino acids. Germline V CDR1 and CDR2: MDHEN, SYDVKM. V shed 10 bases and J 6 bases; nucleotides not matched to a gene: 16. CDR3 loop: CATLTRRGREAGELFF. CDR3 in DNA: TGTGCCACCCTCACACGCAGGGGGCGCGAGGCCGGGGAGCTGTTTTTT.

The chain is built from TRBV20-1 and TRBJ1-3; D call uncertain. The CDR3 has 18 amino acids. V was pared by 0 bases and J by 0 bases, with 18 bases between. Germline-derived CDR1 and CDR2 are DFQATT and SNEGSKA (reference sequence). This chain's CDR3 is CSARDMEGLVFSGNTIYF. The CDR3 coding sequence is TGCAGTGCTAGAGATATGGAGGGTTTGGTATTCTCTGGAAACACCATATATTTT.

The chain links TRBV27 to TRBJ1-5; 7 positions agree with TRBD1. The junction had 9 bases not matched to a gene; V was cut back by 3 bases and J by 7 bases. This CDR3 has 15 residues. Germline values: CDR1 MNHEY, CDR2 SMNVEV (reference sequence). The DNA for the CDR3 is TGTGCCAGCAGTTTCGCAGGGGGAAACCTCCAGCCCCAGCATTTT. Translating gives CASSFAGGNLQPQHF.

This chain connects TRBV28 to TRBJ2-2; TRBD2 matches 8 bases. The CDR3 is 14 residues long. With 4 bases clipped from V and 7 bases from J, the junction kept 5 bases outside the gene matches. Per the germline V gene, CDR1 is MDHEN and CDR2 is SYDVKM. The CDR3 region has the DNA TGTGCCAGCAGTTCCCGGGAGGGCCTCGGGGAGCTGTTTTTT. As protein: CASSSREGLGELFF.

This clonotype came up many times. The chain has TRBV7-3 and TRBJ2-1; 8 positions match TRBD1. The CDR3 loop spans 15 amino acids. Germline loops: CDR1 SGHTA, CDR2 FQGTGA. The V and J ends lost 4 bases and 8 bases, in that order; junction bases with no gene match: 10. CDR3 residues: CASSSRTGMSDEQFF. The DNA for the CDR3 is TGTGCCAGCAGCTCCCGGACAGGGATGAGCGATGAGCAGTTCTTC.

The chain couples TRBV4-2 to TRBJ2-7; either TRBD1 or TRBD2 may supply D (5 bases each). Germline-derived CDR1 and CDR2 are LGHNA and YNFKEQ. The CDR3 covers 15 residues. V was trimmed by 4 bases and J by 0 bases, leaving 13 bases between them. CDR3 in amino acids: CASSPESGHSYEQYF. The DNA of the CDR3 is TGTGCCAGCAGCCCTGAGTCGGGGCACTCCTACGAGCAGTACTTC.

The chain combines TRBV30 with TRBJ1-2; 8 bases map to TRBD1. The ends lost 1 base at V and 4 bases at J; junction bases unmatched: 2. Germline CDR1 and CDR2: GTSNPN and SVGIG (reference sequence). CDR3 length equals 13 residues. Here the CDR3 DNA reads TGTGCCTGGAGTGGGACAGGGATCTATGGCTACACCTTC. This encodes CAWSGTGIYGYTF.

Only a few counts were recorded for this clonotype. This sequence joins TRBV7-2 and TRBJ1-1; no reliable D call. CDR3 length: 13 amino acids. The germline CDR1 and CDR2 sequences are SGHTA and FQGNSA. V lost 3 bases to trimming and J lost 0 bases, with 5 bases between them. This chain's CDR3 is CASSFPLNTEAFF. In nucleotides, the CDR3 is TGTGCCAGCAGCTTCCCTCTGAACACTGAAGCTTTCTTT.

This chain connects TRBV20-1 to TRBJ1-6; maybe TRBD1 (5 bases). Trimming removed 6 bases at V and 6 bases at J, with 12 bases between. The CDR3 is 13 residues long. From germline, CDR1 is DFQATT and CDR2 SNEGSKA (reference sequence). The CDR3 spells CSAKGVSNSPLHF. The CDR3 bases are TGCAGTGCAAAAGGGGTTTCTAATTCACCCCTCCACTTT.

In this sample, this clonotype turned up a few times. The chain links TRBV7-9 to TRBJ2-5; perhaps D is TRBD1 or TRBD2 (5 bases each). Germline V gives CDR1 SEHNR, CDR2 FQNEAQ (reference sequence). This CDR3 region has 15 residues. V was trimmed by 1 base and J by 9 bases, leaving 18 bases between them. Here the CDR3 reads CASSLGPGRILAQYF. The CDR3 DNA sequence: TGTGCCAGCAGCTTAGGCCCGGGACGGATATTGGCCCAGTACTTC.

The CDR3 nucleotides are TGCGCCAGCAGCTCCCGGGATTTGAATGAGCAGTTCTTC. This gives the protein CASSSRDLNEQFF. The chain uses TRBV4-1 and TRBJ2-1; possibly TRBD2 for D (5 bases). Trimming removed 5 bases from V and 7 bases from J, with 12 bases in between. This CDR3 comprises 13 residues. In germline, CDR1 is MGHRA, CDR2 YSYEKL.